The sequence of this T cell receptor (beta chain) was determined in a study of T-cell memory formation after mild COVID-19. Overall study results and limits: What remained unconfirmed was the SARS-CoV-2 specificity of second-wave clones peaking on day 37. Chiefly within CM and EM were the contracting CD4+ clones; CD8+ ones were within EMRA. The study detected some responding clones in pre-infection memory, suggesting cross-reactive memory joined.

The CDR3 sequence is 14 residues long. Germline-derived CDR1 and CDR2 are SGHDT and YYEEEE. V was trimmed by 0 bases and J by 4 bases, leaving 9 bases between them. As regards this clonotype: The antigen remains undetermined.

TCRdb itself ran the 5' RACE reads through MiXCR, one entry per CDR3 protein. The sample comprises roughly 280,000 distinct CDR3 sequences, 15% to 20% of which are singletons, and over 20% rests with the top ten. The sequencing sample was made of PBMCs or a T cell subset sorted from them (not recorded which). The rearrangement joins TRBV5-6 to TRBJ2-3; TRBD1 or TRBD2 may be the D gene (5 bases each). The TCR sequence derives from a man younger than 35 who had mild COVID-19 (a few samples of this study predate the infection). Cell type and time point are not known. In DNA, the CDR3 is TGTGCCAGCAGCTTGGGAGGGGATCCAGATACGCAGTATTTT. Amino acid sequence: CASSLGGDPDTQYF.